Below, 8 T cell receptor beta chains from the same sample are listed, as sequenced in a study of T cells in women clearing cervical HPV infection. TCRdb's table, derived via immunoSEQ multiplex PCR, lists solely in-frame clones and lacks some. In total, the table holds roughly 12,000 clones. Sequenced sample: blood buffy coat. The receptors shown here come from a woman between 18 and 70 years old with a cervical HPV16 infection that either progressed to CIN3+ or cleared (not recorded which).

Comments on this clone: The read falls 3 residues short of the CDR3 end, and the missing part is taken from the germline J gene. The chain links TRBV5-1 to TRBJ2-2; 8 nucleotides line up with TRBD1. The V segment lost 6 bases and the J segment 5 bases; nucleotides outside the gene matches: 6. Germline-derived CDR1 and CDR2 are SGHRS and YFSETQ. The CDR3 loop spans 14 amino acids. CDR3 protein: CASTTGELTGELFF. CDR3 DNA (partial): TGCGCCAGCACGACAGGGGAATTGACCGGGGAG.

To note about this clone: The read halts 3 residues ahead of the CDR3 end, with the missing end drawn from the germline J gene. V and J are TRBV5-1 and TRBJ2-7, with D possibly matching TRBD2 (6 bases). The V gene's germline CDR1 is SGHRS and CDR2 YFSETQ. V shed 6 bases and J shed 6 bases, with 13 bases lying between them. The CDR3 consists of 12 residues. The CDR3 is CASKVGGGEQYF. The DNA read from the CDR3 is TGCGCCAGCAAAGTGGGGGGTGGCGAG.

CDR3 loop: CASSRVGTDKETQYF. Incomplete CDR3 DNA: TGCGCCAGCAGCCGTGTGGGGACTGATAAAGAGACC. V and J are TRBV5-1 and TRBJ2-5, with D possibly being TRBD2 (6 bases). The read ends 3 residues before the CDR3 terminus; that terminus is restored from the germline J gene. The CDR3 spans 15 residues. V dropped 4 bases and J dropped 3 bases, with 16 bases sitting between them. Germline CDR1 is SGHRS and CDR2 is YFSETQ.

In the case of this clone: The sequence runs out 3 residues before the end of the CDR3; the remainder is reconstructed from the germline J gene. This chain links TRBV5-1 with TRBJ2-1, with TRBD1 as a possible D gene (5 bases). The germline CDR1 and CDR2 sequences are SGHRS and YFSETQ. The CDR3 is made up of 12 amino acids. Deletions cut 5 bases from V and 7 bases from J, with 10 bases between. The CDR3 sequence: CASRDTSNEQFF. The DNA read from the CDR3 is TGCGCCAGCAGGGACACATCAAATGAG.

CDR3: CARTTGLPGGYTF. The sequenced part of the CDR3 DNA is TGTGCCAGAACGACAGGTCTACCTGGTGGC. This chain uses TRBV28 with TRBJ1-2; D may be TRBD1 (6 bases). Coverage ceases 3 residues before the CDR3 finishes, and the germline J gene fills in the end. The CDR3 spans 13 residues. Germline lookup yields CDR1 MDHEN and CDR2 SYDVKM. V lost 9 bases, J lost 7 bases, and 18 bases lay in between.

A word on this clone: Coverage ceases 3 residues before the CDR3 finishes, and the germline J gene fills in the end. The V gene is TRBV30, the J gene TRBJ2-2; the D is unclear. Trimming pared 3 bases from V and 7 bases from J, leaving 9 bases between. Germline-derived CDR1 and CDR2 are GTSNPN and SVGIG (reference sequence). The CDR3 runs 12 residues. Incomplete CDR3 DNA: TGTGCCTGGAGCCCCTATGGCGGGGAG. It codes for CAWSPYGGE. The entire CDR3 sequence reads CAWSPYGGELFF.

For this clone: The CDR3 end is not reached by the read, which stops 3 residues before it; the germline J gene fills it in. This sequence joins TRBV19 and TRBJ2-7; perhaps TRBD1 as D (6 bases). Trimming pared 4 bases from V and 6 bases from J, leaving 13 bases between. Germline lookup yields CDR1 LNHDA and CDR2 SQIVND (reference sequence). CDR3 size: 13 residues. CDR3 sequence reads: CASSKSQGREQYF. CDR3 DNA (partial): TGTGCCAGTAGTAAATCACAGGGTCGCGAG. The entire variable domain, with the rest obtained from reference TRBV19 and TRBJ2-7, is as follows: DGGITQSPKYLFRKEGQNVTLSCEQNLNHDAMYWYRQDPGQGLRLIYYSQIVNDFQKGDIAEGYSVSREKKESFPLTVTSAQKNPTAFYLCASSKSQGREQYFGPGTRLTVT.

About this clone: The read ends 3 residues before the CDR3 terminus; that terminus is restored from the germline J gene. The chain is built from TRBV7-3 and TRBJ2-3, with 9 bases aligning to TRBD2. The CDR3 covers 15 residues. Germline V lookup: CDR1 SGHTA, CDR2 FQGTGA. With V trimmed by 5 bases and J by 2 bases, 5 bases remained unmatched. CDR3 amino acids: CASSRGLAYTDTQYF. CDR3 DNA, as far as it was read: TGTGCCAGCAGCCGGGGACTAGCTTACACAGATACG.